Described below is a single TCR beta chain sequence and its context. Assay used: immunoSEQ multiplex PCR; TCRdb lists only in-frame clones, some missing. The table records over 150,000 clones, roughly 89% of them present only once. This specimen comes from a study of blood T cell repertoires in COVID-19. Germline trimming cut 3 bases from V and 2 bases from J; bases unmatched to any gene: 5. This CDR3 has 15 residues. CDR1 LGHDT and CDR2 YNNKEL come from the germline V gene (reference sequence). The chain joins TRBV3-1 (or the pseudogene TRBV3-2) to TRBJ2-7; 9 bases line up with TRBD1. This receptor was identified in a woman aged 70 to 79 with COVID-19, enrolled during active disease. The sample was peripheral blood. CDR3 loop: CASSHSDRGPYEQYF. DNA of the CDR3: TGTGCCAGCAGCCACTCGGACAGGGGACCCTACGAGCAGTACTTC.